The 2 T cell receptor beta chains reported below all come from one sample, sequenced in a study of blood T cell repertoires in COVID-19. Sequenced by immunoSEQ multiplex PCR; TCRdb stores in-frame clones only, minus some. The sample lists about 350,000 clones; more than 85% were seen once. Specimen: PBMCs or T cells enriched from blood (not recorded which). The source of these receptors is a woman in her 30s who had recovered from COVID-19.

The genes are TRBV7-2 and TRBJ2-7, with no clear D. Per the germline V gene, CDR1 is SGHTA and CDR2 is FQGNSA. This CDR3 has 14 residues. V was pared by 1 base and J by 3 bases, with 10 bases between. This CDR3 reads CASSLDSTVYEQYF. The CDR3 nucleotides are TGTGCCAGCAGCTTAGATAGCACTGTCTACGAGCAGTACTTC.

The gene calls are TRBV5-8 and TRBJ1-1, with D hard to call. This CDR3 comprises 15 residues. The ends were cut back, 2 bases at V and 1 base at J, with 12 bases in the middle. The germline gives CDR1 SGHTS, CDR2 YDEGEE. The CDR3 region has the DNA TGTGCCAGCAGCTTTCGTGGCGGCACGAACACTGAAGCTTTCTTT. Encoded protein: CASSFRGGTNTEAFF.